The next 19 T cell receptor beta chains were all read from a single sample in a study of T cell responses to AZD1222 COVID-19 vaccine. Repertoires were generated with immunoSEQ multiplex PCR, while TCRdb's copy carries only in-frame clones and drops some. Among about 40,000 clones listed, about nine tenths were seen once. The specimen comprised peripheral blood, sampled 28 days after the second dose of the MenACWY control vaccine. These receptors came from an adult who received the MenACWY meningococcal vaccine as a control.

The V gene is TRBV4-2, the J gene TRBJ2-7, with 10 bases fitting TRBD2. CDR1 and CDR2 from the germline V gene are LGHNA and YNFKEQ. J lost 1 base, V lost 0 bases, and 9 bases had no gene match. The CDR3 runs 18 residues. CDR3 DNA: TGTGCCAGCAGCCAAGATTCTGTGCTAGCGGGAGAGTCCTACGAGCAGTACTTC. As protein: CASSQDSVLAGESYEQYF.

This clone came up a few times. The V gene is TRBV27, the J gene TRBJ2-1; D may be TRBD2 (5 bases). Germline CDR1 MNHEY, CDR2 SMNVEV (reference sequence). V lost 5 bases and J 13 bases, leaving 21 bases between the germline ends. The CDR3 runs 14 residues. The CDR3 DNA reads TGTGCCAGCAGTCCCCGGCCGGGGAATCGGGGTCAGTTCTTC. This encodes CASSPRPGNRGQFF.

This chain connects TRBV7-9 to TRBJ2-5, with 7 bases matching TRBD2. Looked up from germline, CDR1 is SEHNR and CDR2 is FQNEAQ (reference sequence). The CDR3 contains 16 residues. The trim removed 5 bases at V and 1 base at J, leaving 10 bases unmatched. CDR3 protein: CASSPPLLAVQETQYF. CDR3 coding DNA: TGTGCCAGCAGCCCACCCCTCCTAGCGGTCCAAGAGACCCAGTACTTC.

The chain employs TRBV12-1 and TRBJ1-4; TRBD1, the table's D call, lacks a check against the DNA. TRBV12-1 is given as a pseudogene. The CDR3 is 17 residues long. The CDR3 nucleotides are TGTGCCAGCAGCCTCACAGGGAAGGGCGCAACTAATGAAAAACTGTTTTTT. Translating it yields CASSLTGKGATNEKLFF.

The gene calls are TRBV30 and TRBJ2-7; TRBD1 aligns across 9 bases. Trimming cost V 6 bases and J 6 bases; bases outside gene matches: 9. Per the germline V gene, CDR1 is GTSNPN and CDR2 is SVGIG (reference sequence). This CDR3 has 13 amino acids. The chain's CDR3 is CACSSDRGSEQYF. The DNA of the CDR3 is TGTGCCTGCAGCTCGGACAGGGGTTCCGAGCAGTACTTC.

J is TRBJ1-4 and V is TRBV12-3 or TRBV12-4; D gene ambiguous. The germline V and J ends were trimmed by 1 base and 7 bases, with 1 base remaining between them. The CDR3 consists of 11 residues. CDR3 region: CASSLGEKLFF. The CDR3 region has the DNA TGTGCCAGCAGTTTAGGTGAAAAACTGTTTTTT.

V is TRBV2 and J is TRBJ2-1; tentative D call: TRBD2 (6 bases). The V end was cut by 7 bases, the J end by 7 bases, with 14 bases between. CDR1 is SNHLY and CDR2 is FYNNEI in the germline V gene. This CDR3 spans 13 amino acids. The CDR3 nucleotides are TGTGCCAGCATAGCGGATTTAAAGAATGAGCAGTTCTTC. It specifies CASIADLKNEQFF.

The J gene is TRBJ2-2, the V gene TRBV2, with 9 nucleotides matching TRBD1. This CDR3 contains 15 residues. Germline trimming cut 6 bases from V and 0 bases from J; bases unmatched to any gene: 2. Germline V gene lookup returns CDR1 SNHLY and CDR2 FYNNEI. In DNA, the CDR3 is TGTGCCAGCAGATGGACAGGGGCGAACACCGGGGAGCTGTTTTTT. Amino acid sequence: CASRWTGANTGELFF. The entire variable domain, with the rest obtained from reference TRBV2 and TRBJ2-2, is as follows: EPEVTQTPSHQVTQMGQEVILRCVPISNHLYFYWYRQILGQKVEFLVSFYNNEISEKSEIFDDQFSVERPDGSNFTLKIRSTKLEDSAMYFCASRWTGANTGELFFGEGSRLTVL.

In DNA form, the CDR3 reads TGTGCCAGCAGTGTTGACGTGGGTTATTCACCCCTCCACTTT. Its translation: CASSVDVGYSPLHF. The V and J genes are TRBV25-1 and TRBJ1-6, with D unresolved. This CDR3 spans 14 amino acids. V lost 4 bases to trimming and J lost 8 bases, with 12 bases between them. Per the germline V gene, CDR1 is MGHDK and CDR2 is SYGVNS.

The chain couples TRBV11-2 to TRBJ2-1; perhaps TRBD1 as D (5 bases). Trimming took off 10 bases at V and 8 bases at J, with 24 bases between the two ends. Per germline, CDR1 SGHAT and CDR2 FQNNGV. The CDR3 contains 15 residues. As DNA, the CDR3 is TGTGCCACCGGTCGAATGGGGCTTACCACGGATGAGCAGTTCTTC. Translated: CATGRMGLTTDEQFF.

The chain has TRBV6-5 and TRBJ2-1; tentatively, D is TRBD2 (5 bases). V dropped 11 bases and J dropped 6 bases, with 14 bases sitting between them. Germline values: CDR1 MNHEY, CDR2 SVGAGI. The CDR3 contains 12 residues. CDR3 nucleotide sequence: TGTGCCGCGGAGGTCGTACTCAATGAGCAGTTCTTC. It translates to CAAEVVLNEQFF.

The chain is built from TRBV12-3 or TRBV12-4 and TRBJ2-2; perhaps TRBD1 as D (5 bases). The CDR3 totals 13 residues. Trimming removed 5 bases at V and 6 bases at J, with 10 bases between. CDR3 sequence: CASSRVGAGELFF. The CDR3 coding sequence is TGTGCCAGCAGTAGGGTAGGGGCCGGGGAGCTGTTTTTT.

The chain has TRBV27 and TRBJ2-1; 10 bases agree with TRBD2. Germline V gene data show CDR1 as MNHEY and CDR2 as SMNVEV (reference sequence). The CDR3 is 15 amino acids. The junction had 4 bases not matched to a gene; V was cut back by 8 bases and J by 0 bases. The CDR3, as DNA: TGTGCCAGCCAACCTAGCGGGAGCTCCTACAATGAGCAGTTCTTC. It specifies CASQPSGSSYNEQFF.

The chain joins TRBV4-1 to TRBJ1-2; tentative D call: TRBD1 (6 bases). Germline-derived CDR1 and CDR2 are MGHRA and YSYEKL. The germline V and J ends were trimmed by 4 bases and 4 bases, with 16 bases remaining between them. There are 15 residues in the CDR3. CDR3: CASSRLQGGGYGYTF. In DNA form, the CDR3 reads TGCGCCAGCAGCCGCCTACAAGGGGGTGGCTATGGCTACACCTTC.

The chain is built from TRBV19 and TRBJ2-1; 10 bases line up with TRBD2. The CDR3 runs 15 residues. Looked up from germline, CDR1 is LNHDA and CDR2 is SQIVND (reference sequence). The V and J ends lost 3 bases and 7 bases, in that order; junction bases with no gene match: 6. In DNA form, the CDR3 reads TGTGCCAGTAGTATGAGCGGGAGGGCTGGGAATGAGCAGTTCTTC. Translated, it gives CASSMSGRAGNEQFF.

This chain connects TRBV5-1 to TRBJ1-1; D is uncertain. This CDR3 region has 14 residues. V shed 4 bases and J shed 4 bases, with 14 bases lying between them. Germline CDR1 SGHRS, CDR2 YFSETQ. The DNA for the CDR3 is TGCGCCAGCAGCGGACGCTGGGGAGGCACTGAAGCTTTCTTT. Translation: CASSGRWGGTEAFF.

The rearrangement uses TRBV27 and TRBJ2-7; D not certain. This CDR3 has 13 amino acids. Deletions cut 5 bases from V and 3 bases from J, with 11 bases between. CDR1 MNHEY and CDR2 SMNVEV come from the germline V gene (reference sequence). DNA of the CDR3: TGTGCCAGCAGTATCTACTACCGCTACGAGCAGTACTTC. The encoded protein is CASSIYYRYEQYF.

The rearrangement links TRBV10-3 to TRBJ2-7, with D perhaps matching TRBD2 (6 bases). CDR1 and CDR2 from the germline V gene are ENHRY and SYGVKD. The CDR3 has 13 amino acids. Trimming took off 10 bases at V and 4 bases at J, with 17 bases between the two ends. In nucleotides, the CDR3 is TGTGCCACCGCCGGGGCGGGGAAGTACGAGCAGTACTTC. The encoded protein is CATAGAGKYEQYF.

The V call is TRBV6-5, the J call TRBJ2-1; D unresolved. The CDR3 length is 12 residues. CDR1 is MNHEY, CDR2 SVGAGI, per germline. Trimming stripped 6 bases from V and 10 bases from J, with 13 bases between. Here the CDR3 reads CASRPQGREQFF. The DNA of the CDR3 is TGTGCCAGCAGACCACAAGGTCGGGAGCAGTTCTTC.